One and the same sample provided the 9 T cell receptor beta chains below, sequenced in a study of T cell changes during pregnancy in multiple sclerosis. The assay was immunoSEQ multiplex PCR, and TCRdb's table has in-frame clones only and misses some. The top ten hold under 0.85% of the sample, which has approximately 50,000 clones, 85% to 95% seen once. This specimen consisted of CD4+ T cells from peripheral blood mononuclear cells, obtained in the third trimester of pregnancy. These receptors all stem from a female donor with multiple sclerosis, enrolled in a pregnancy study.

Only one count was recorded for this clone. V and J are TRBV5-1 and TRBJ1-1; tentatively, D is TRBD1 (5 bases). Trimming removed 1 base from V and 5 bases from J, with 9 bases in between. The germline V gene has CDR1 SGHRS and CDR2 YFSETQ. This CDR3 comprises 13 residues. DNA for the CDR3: TGCGCCAGCAGCTTGTGGGGGGATACTGAAGCTTTCTTT. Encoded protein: CASSLWGDTEAFF.

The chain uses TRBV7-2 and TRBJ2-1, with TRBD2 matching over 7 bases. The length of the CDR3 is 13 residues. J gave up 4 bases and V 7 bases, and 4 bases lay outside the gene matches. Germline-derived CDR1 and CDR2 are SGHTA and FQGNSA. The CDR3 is CASTSGFYNEQFF. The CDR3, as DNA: TGTGCCAGCACTAGCGGATTTTACAATGAGCAGTTCTTC.

The DNA for the CDR3 is TGTGCCAGTAGTCTCGGGACAGGGTCATCCAAAAACATTCAGTACTTC. Translated, it gives CASSLGTGSSKNIQYF. The genes are TRBV19 and TRBJ2-4; 9 bases fit TRBD1. Losses at the gene ends were 5 bases for V and 2 bases for J; bases not matched to a gene: 7. The germline CDR1 and CDR2 sequences are LNHDA and SQIVND (reference sequence). This CDR3 spans 16 amino acids.

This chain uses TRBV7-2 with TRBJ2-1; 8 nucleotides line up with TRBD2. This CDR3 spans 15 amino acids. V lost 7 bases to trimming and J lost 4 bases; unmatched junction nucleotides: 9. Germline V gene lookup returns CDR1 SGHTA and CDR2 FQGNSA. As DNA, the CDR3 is TGTGCCAGCATCGGAGCGGGAGCCCTTTACAATGAGCAGTTCTTC. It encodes CASIGAGALYNEQFF.

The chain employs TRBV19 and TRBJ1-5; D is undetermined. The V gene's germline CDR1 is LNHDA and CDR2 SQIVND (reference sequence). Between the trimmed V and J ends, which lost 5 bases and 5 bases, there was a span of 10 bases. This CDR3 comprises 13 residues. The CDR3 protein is CASSVETYQPQHF. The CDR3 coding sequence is TGTGCCAGTAGTGTGGAGACCTATCAGCCCCAGCATTTT.

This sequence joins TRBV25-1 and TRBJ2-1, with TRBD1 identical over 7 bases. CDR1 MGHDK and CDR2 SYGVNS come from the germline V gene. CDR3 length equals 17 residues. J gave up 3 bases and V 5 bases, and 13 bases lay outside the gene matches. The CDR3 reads CASSFTPTGVGYNEQFF. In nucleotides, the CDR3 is TGTGCCAGCAGTTTTACCCCTACAGGGGTCGGCTACAATGAGCAGTTCTTC.

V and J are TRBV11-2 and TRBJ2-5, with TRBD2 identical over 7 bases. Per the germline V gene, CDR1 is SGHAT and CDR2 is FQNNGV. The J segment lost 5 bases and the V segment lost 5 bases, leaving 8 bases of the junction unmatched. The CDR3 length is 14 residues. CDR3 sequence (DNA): TGTGCCAGCAGCAGCTCGGGAGGCGGCGAGACCCAGTACTTC. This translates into CASSSSGGGETQYF.

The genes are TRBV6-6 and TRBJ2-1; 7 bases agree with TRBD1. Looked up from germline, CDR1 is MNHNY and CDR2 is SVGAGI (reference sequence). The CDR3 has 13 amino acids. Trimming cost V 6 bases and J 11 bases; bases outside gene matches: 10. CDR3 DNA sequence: TGTGCCAGCAGCACAGGGACAGATGAGAAGCAGTTCTTC. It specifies CASSTGTDEKQFF.

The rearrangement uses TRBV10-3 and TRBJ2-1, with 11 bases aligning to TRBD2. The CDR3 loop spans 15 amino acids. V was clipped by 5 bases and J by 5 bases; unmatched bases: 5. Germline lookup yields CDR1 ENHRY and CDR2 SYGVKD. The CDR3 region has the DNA TGTGCCATCAGTCAGACTAGCGGGAACCACAATGAGCAGTTCTTC. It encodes CAISQTSGNHNEQFF.